A selection of T cell receptor beta chains follows, all from one sample in a study of blood T cell repertoires in COVID-19. Libraries were prepared by immunoSEQ multiplex PCR; TCRdb keeps only in-frame clonotypes and omits some of them. The sample shows roughly 230,000 clones, around 86% of them seen only once. The specimen was PBMCs or T cells enriched from blood (not recorded which). The receptor source for this set is a man between 25 and 39 years old in a cohort exposed to, infected with or recovered from COVID-19 (not recorded which). CDR3s include the opening cysteine and the closing phenylalanine or tryptophan. The order of the fields is CDR3 DNA, CDR3 protein, V gene, D gene, clone size, CDR3 length, J gene. The D gene is left open where the match is weak. Some rows mark clone size as missing; the rest say once, few, many or name a class of expanded clone.

TGCAGCGTGTCCCTTTCTAGGGGTGGCAATCAGCCCCAGCATTTT | CSVSLSRGGNQPQHF | TRBV29-1 | NA | NA | 15 | TRBJ1-5
TGTGCCAGCAGACCTGACAGAGCCGGAAACACCATATATTTT | CASRPDRAGNTIYF | TRBV28 | NA | NA | 14 | TRBJ1-3
TGTGCCAGCAGCCAAGCTACTTATAATTCACCCCTCCACTTT | CASSQATYNSPLHF | TRBV3-1/TRBV3-2 | NA | NA | 14 | TRBJ1-6
TGTGCCAGCAGCCTCTACGAGGGTCAGCCCCAGCATTTT | CASSLYEGQPQHF | TRBV14 | NA | NA | 13 | TRBJ1-5
TGTGCCAGCAGCTTCGGACAGTATAATTCACCCCTCCACTTT | CASSFGQYNSPLHF | TRBV7-9 | NA | NA | 14 | TRBJ1-6
TGTGCCAGCAGCACCCCCCGGGAGCAGTACTTC | CASSTPREQYF | TRBV28 | NA | NA | 11 | TRBJ2-7
TGCGCCAGCAGCTTGCGGGGACAGGGTCATGGCTACACCTTC | CASSLRGQGHGYTF | TRBV5-1 | TRBD1 | few | 14 | TRBJ1-2
TGTGCCAGTAGTATAGCCCCGGCCAGCCTAGATAGCGATCAGCCCCAGCATTTT | CASSIAPASLDSDQPQHF | TRBV19 | NA | NA | 18 | TRBJ1-5
TGTGCCAGCAGCGAAGGATCCGACAGTTTCCTTTCCTACGAGCAGTACTTC | CASSEGSDSFLSYEQYF | TRBV28 | NA | NA | 17 | TRBJ2-7
TGTGCCACCAGCAGCCCCCCCAGGGATGAGCAGTACTTC | CATSSPPRDEQYF | TRBV15 | NA | NA | 13 | TRBJ2-7
TGTGCCAGCAGCTTAGCCAGACAGACCAGTAATGAAAAACTGTTTTTT | CASSLARQTSNEKLFF | TRBV7-9 | NA | NA | 16 | TRBJ1-4
TGTGCCAGCAGCTTTGGCGGATCCTATGGCTACACCTTC | CASSFGGSYGYTF | TRBV7-8 | NA | NA | 13 | TRBJ1-2
TGTGCCAGCAGTTTATCCATCACAGATACGCAGTATTTT | CASSLSITDTQYF | TRBV27 | NA | NA | 13 | TRBJ2-3
TGTGCCATCAGTGATCTAAACACCGGGGAGCTGTTTTTT | CAISDLNTGELFF | TRBV10-3 | NA | NA | 13 | TRBJ2-2
TGTGCCAGCAGTGCTAGCGGGAGTACCCATGAGCAGTTCTTC | CASSASGSTHEQFF | TRBV2 | TRBD2 | NA | 14 | TRBJ2-1
TGTGCCAGCAGCGTAGGAGCGGTCGTGGAGGGCGAGCAGTACTTC | CASSVGAVVEGEQYF | TRBV9 | NA | NA | 15 | TRBJ2-7
TGCGCCAGCAGCTTGGAGGATGGGGGCGACTACACCTTC | CASSLEDGGDYTF | TRBV5-1 | NA | few | 13 | TRBJ1-2
TGTGCCAGCACATCGGGGACCTACGAGCAGTACTTC | CASTSGTYEQYF | TRBV13 | NA | once | 12 | TRBJ2-7
TGCGCCAGCAGCCCCACCACAGTTATGAACACTGAAGCTTTCTTT | CASSPTTVMNTEAFF | TRBV4-1 | NA | NA | 15 | TRBJ1-1
TGTGCCAGCAGTTTACCCCTCCAGGCGACTGAAGCTTTCTTT | CASSLPLQATEAFF | TRBV28 | NA | NA | 14 | TRBJ1-1
TGCGCCAGCAGCTTGGAGACTAGCGGGAGTGCCTACAATGAGCAGTTCTTC | CASSLETSGSAYNEQFF | TRBV5-1 | TRBD2 | NA | 17 | TRBJ2-1
TGTGCCAGCAGCTTAATTCCGGGAAGGCCTCCTAACTATGGCTACACCTTC | CASSLIPGRPPNYGYTF | TRBV7-3 | NA | NA | 17 | TRBJ1-2
TGCGCCAGCAGTGCTAGCGGGAGTAGGAATGAGCAGTTCTTC | CASSASGSRNEQFF | TRBV10-1 | TRBD2 | NA | 14 | TRBJ2-1
TGTGCCAGCAGCGTAGTCACAGGGGGCCGGGTGAGCACCGGGGAGCTGTTTTTT | CASSVVTGGRVSTGELFF | TRBV9 | TRBD1 | NA | 18 | TRBJ2-2